This TCR beta chain was obtained from a study of long-term antiretroviral therapy in people with HIV. Study results and caveats: ART adherence, viral resistance and therapy changes went undocumented.

Sequencing used immunoSEQ v3.0 at survey level. Produced via immunoSEQ multiplex PCR; TCRdb's table is partial and in-frame only. The table has tens of thousands of clones, more than 75% seen once. This CDR3 is built from 13 residues. The J segment lost 8 bases and the V segment lost 3 bases, leaving 5 bases of the junction unmatched. The germline CDR1 and CDR2 sequences are SGHTA and FQGNSA. With respect to this clone: Its specificity is not known.

The TCR sequence derives from a man aged 45-60 years with HIV. The rearrangement links TRBV7-2 to TRBJ1-2, with 8 bases lining up with TRBD1. The sequencing used unsorted PBMCs, collected 2 years after starting antiretroviral therapy. In DNA form, the CDR3 reads TGTGCCAGCAGCTTGGGCAGGGGGCGAGGCTACACCTTC. It yields the protein CASSLGRGRGYTF.